The 5 T cell receptor beta chains given below trace back to one sample, sequenced in a study of T cells in localized non-small cell lung cancer. Clones were sequenced by immunoSEQ multiplex PCR, and TCRdb holds only the in-frame ones, with some missing. The data show 35,000 to 50,000 clones, with 90% to 95% seen just once and roughly 10% held by the top ten. The source was PBMCs, collected before any cancer treatment. The receptors here all came from a woman aged 35-75 years with stage II lung adenocarcinoma.

This clone appeared a few times. This rearrangement joins TRBV29-1 to TRBJ2-1; 13 bases align to TRBD2. V was pared by 0 bases and J by 0 bases, with 5 bases of the junction left unmatched. The CDR3 has 18 residues. Germline assignment: CDR1 SQVTM and CDR2 ANQGSEA. In DNA, the CDR3 is TGCAGCGTTGAAGAAGGGACTAGCGGGATTAGCTCCTACAATGAGCAGTTCTTC. Protein sequence: CSVEEGTSGISSYNEQFF.

The chain recombines TRBV5-6 with TRBJ2-5, with 9 bases lining up with TRBD2. CDR1 is SGHDT, CDR2 YYEEEE, per germline. V dropped 3 bases and J dropped 2; count of bases not matched to a gene: 5. CDR3 length: 15 residues. The CDR3 reads CASSSLAGAQETQYF. Written as DNA, the CDR3 is TGTGCCAGCAGCTCTTTAGCGGGAGCGCAAGAGACCCAGTACTTC.

This sequence joins TRBV5-1 and TRBJ2-7; no definite D call. V was shortened by 0 bases and J by 0 bases, with 10 bases between the two germline ends. Germline CDR1 SGHRS, CDR2 YFSETQ. The CDR3 extends over 15 amino acids. CDR3 DNA sequence: TGCGCCAGCAGCTTGGGTACTTCGAGCTCCTACGAGCAGTACTTC. Translating gives CASSLGTSSSYEQYF.

V gene TRBV5-1 combines with J gene TRBJ1-2; 7 positions match TRBD1. The CDR3 totals 13 residues. With V trimmed by 7 bases and J by 6 bases, 9 bases remained unmatched. Germline V gene sequence: CDR1 SGHRS, CDR2 YFSETQ. The CDR3 DNA sequence: TGCGCCAGCGGCTATTTACAGGGGCATGGCTACACCTTC. Translating gives CASGYLQGHGYTF.

This clone was recorded once. CDR3 coding DNA: TGTGCCAGTAGTCCCTTAGGGATCAGCAATCAGCCCCAGCATTTT. Translation gives CASSPLGISNQPQHF. This rearrangement joins TRBV19 to TRBJ1-5; the D is unclear. The germline V gene has CDR1 LNHDA and CDR2 SQIVND (reference sequence). The V and J ends lost 5 bases and 1 base respectively, with 12 bases between them. The CDR3 consists of 15 residues.